Listed here are 6 T cell receptor beta chains from one sample, sequenced in a study of neoadjuvant nivolumab and ipilimumab in lung cancer. Clones were read by immunoSEQ multiplex PCR, and TCRdb kept only the in-frame ones, dropping some. Among about 16,000 clones listed, 70% to 80% were seen once. The specimen comprised tumor tissue, sampled after neoadjuvant nivolumab, alone or with ipilimumab, at or shortly before surgery. The receptor source for this set is an adult with non-small cell lung cancer.

The chain couples TRBV10-1 to TRBJ1-6, with D tentatively TRBD1 (6 bases). The V gene's germline CDR1 is WNHNN and CDR2 SYGVQD (reference sequence). This CDR3 is built from 18 residues. V was pared by 7 bases and J by 5 bases, with 24 bases between. The CDR3 is CASTHLLGHSRDNSPLHF. In nucleotides, the CDR3 is TGCGCCAGCACCCACCTACTGGGACACTCAAGAGATAATTCACCCCTCCACTTT.

The chain combines TRBV11-3 with TRBJ2-5; 14 nucleotides align to TRBD2. The germline CDR1 and CDR2 sequences are SGHNT and YENEEA. This CDR3 comprises 15 residues. J gave up 5 bases and V 5 bases, and 4 bases lay outside the gene matches. The CDR3 DNA reads as TGTGCCAGCAGCCCCGGGACTAGCGGGGGTGAGACCCAGTACTTC. Translating it yields CASSPGTSGGETQYF. Variable domain in full (rest from reference TRBV11-3 and TRBJ2-5): EAGVVQSPRYKIIEKKQPVAFWCNPISGHNTLYWYLQNLGQGPELLIRYENEEAVDDSQLPKDRFSAERLKGVDSTLKIQPAELGDSAVYLCASSPGTSGGETQYFGPGTRLLVL.

This chain connects TRBV2 to TRBJ2-5; 9 bases are shared with TRBD1. The CDR3 is made up of 15 amino acids. V was pared by 7 bases and J by 6 bases, with 12 bases of the junction left unmatched. Germline lookup yields CDR1 SNHLY and CDR2 FYNNEI. The CDR3 loop reads CASNPGTGLGKTQYF. CDR3 in DNA: TGTGCCAGCAATCCCGGGACAGGGCTAGGAAAGACCCAGTACTTC.

The CDR3, as DNA: TGCGCCAGCAGCCTGTCCCCGACAGGGAGTGAAAAACTGTTTTTT. It yields the protein CASSLSPTGSEKLFF. The chain carries TRBV4-3 and TRBJ1-4; 7 bases line up with TRBD1. CDR1 and CDR2 (germline): LGHNA, YSLEER. After removal of 4 bases from V and 7 bases from J, the junction contained 9 bases not matched to a gene. The CDR3 has 15 residues.

The V call is TRBV5-1, the J call TRBJ2-1; 7 bases line up with TRBD2. CDR1 SGHRS and CDR2 YFSETQ come from the germline V gene. V was pared by 0 bases and J by 2 bases, with 2 bases of the junction left unmatched. There are 15 residues in the CDR3. CDR3 nucleotides: TGCGCCAGCAGCTTGGCAGCGGGGACCTACAATGAGCAGTTCTTC. Its translation: CASSLAAGTYNEQFF.

In its sample, this clone was seen once. V is TRBV5-1 and J is TRBJ1-5; 7 bases are shared with TRBD1. V dropped 4 bases and J dropped 6; count of bases not matched to a gene: 7. CDR1 is SGHRS, CDR2 YFSETQ, per germline. This CDR3 has 14 amino acids. In DNA form, the CDR3 reads TGCGCCAGCAGCCCAGGAGACAGGGTTCAGCCCCAGCATTTT. It codes for CASSPGDRVQPQHF.